Following are 27 T cell receptor beta chains from one sample sequenced in a study of T cell repertoires in cytomegalovirus infection. TCRdb independently ran MiXCR on the reads; one entry per CDR3 protein. The sample comprises roughly 320,000 distinct CDR3 sequences, 9% to 9.5% of which are singletons, and around 4.5% rests with the top ten. Material for sequencing was PBMCs. Receptor source: a human donor in good health (CMV status not recorded). Some clones in this sample may be carry-over from other donors' samples.

This clonotype was picked up a small number of times. The V gene is TRBV7-4, the J gene TRBJ1-6, with D possibly matching TRBD1 (6 bases). Trimming shortened V by 5 bases and J by 8 bases, and 10 bases separated the two germline ends. Germline CDR1 SGHVT, CDR2 SQSDAQ. This CDR3 is built from 13 residues. CDR3 in DNA: TGTGCCAGCAGCAAAGAGGGGGATTCACCCCTCCACTTT. It specifies CASSKEGDSPLHF.

This clonotype was recorded at least ten times. This sequence joins TRBV20-1 and TRBJ1-2; no definite D call. V gave up 0 bases and J gave up 3 bases, with 11 bases separating them. The CDR3 runs to 14 residues. The germline CDR1 and CDR2 sequences are DFQATT and SNEGSKA (reference sequence). CDR3 DNA: TGCAGTGCTAGAGATGGAAAGGGATACTATGGCTACACCTTC. This translates into CSARDGKGYYGYTF.

The rearrangement links TRBV7-8 to TRBJ2-5; TRBD1 agrees at 11 bases. Germline V lookup: CDR1 SGHVS, CDR2 FQNEAQ. The ends lost 8 bases at V and 0 bases at J; junction bases unmatched: 5. This CDR3 spans 15 amino acids. CDR3 protein: CASWDRGEYQETQYF. CDR3 DNA: TGTGCCAGCTGGGACAGGGGGGAGTACCAAGAGACCCAGTACTTC.

This clonotype was detected only a few times. The chain has TRBV19 and TRBJ1-5; TRBD1 matches 9 bases. This CDR3 contains 13 residues. Germline V CDR1 and CDR2: LNHDA, SQIVND (reference sequence). V trimming: 7 bases; J trimming: 5 bases; junction bases outside the gene matches: 3. The CDR3 bases are TGTGCCAGTACTGGACAGGGGTATCAGCCCCAGCATTTT. This translates into CASTGQGYQPQHF.

This clonotype was counted many times. The V call is TRBV5-5, the J call TRBJ1-2; D is undetermined. The germline gives CDR1 SGHKS, CDR2 YYEKEE (reference sequence). Deletions cut 3 bases from V and 1 base from J, with 7 bases between. The CDR3 runs 13 residues. The CDR3 DNA follows: TGTGCCAGCAGCTCCCAAATTAACTATGGCTACACCTTC. Its translation is CASSSQINYGYTF.

The gene calls are TRBV12-3 or TRBV12-4 and TRBJ2-7; 8 nucleotides line up with TRBD2. The CDR3 extends over 15 amino acids. Losses at the gene ends were 6 bases for V and 6 bases for J; bases not matched to a gene: 13. The CDR3 sequence is CASSPDIAGSGEQYF. The DNA of the CDR3 is TGTGCCAGCAGCCCGGACATAGCGGGATCGGGCGAGCAGTACTTC.

At least ten counts were recorded for this clonotype. The chain uses TRBV25-1 and TRBJ1-1, with D tentatively TRBD1 (6 bases). This CDR3 spans 17 amino acids. Germline assignment: CDR1 MGHDK and CDR2 SYGVNS. V was trimmed by 4 bases and J by 1 base, leaving 19 bases between them. CDR3 coding DNA: TGTGCCAGCAGTGGTGGTCTTTTTCAGGGGAGGAACACTGAAGCTTTCTTT. Translated: CASSGGLFQGRNTEAFF.

On this clonotype itself: A clone one base away is much larger, so this may be a read error. CDR3 coding DNA: TGTGCCAACAGTTCCTTTCCGGGGGGGAGGTATGGCTACACCTTC. Residues: CANSSFPGGRYGYTF. The rearrangement links TRBV28 to TRBJ1-2; tentatively, D is TRBD1 (5 bases). The germline V gene encodes CDR1 MDHEN and CDR2 SYDVKM. The CDR3 runs to 15 residues.

There are a few counts of this clonotype. A read error may account for a junction end that differs from germline. This CDR3 is CASSYKGLAGGPDRYAAF. CDR3 DNA: TGTGCCAGCAGCTATAAAGGACTAGCGGGAGGGCCTGACAGATACGCTGCATTT. The V and J genes are TRBV7-2 and TRBJ2-3; 15 nucleotides match TRBD2. Germline-derived CDR1 and CDR2 are SGHTA and FQGNSA. The CDR3 is 18 amino acids.

This clonotype was observed a few times. The V call is TRBV15, the J call TRBJ2-3; D not resolved. Germline V lookup: CDR1 LNHNV, CDR2 YYDKDF (reference sequence). This CDR3 is built from 15 residues. V lost 0 bases to trimming and J lost 0 bases, with 7 bases between them. CDR3 DNA sequence: TGTGCCACCAGCAGAGATGCCTCTAGCACAGATACGCAGTATTTT. Translating it yields CATSRDASSTDTQYF.

This sequence joins TRBV6-2 or TRBV6-3 and TRBJ1-5; D is possibly TRBD1 (5 bases). This CDR3 region has 16 residues. Germline V gives CDR1 MNHEY, CDR2 SVGEGT. With 2 bases removed from V and 0 bases from J, the gap between germline ends came to 11 bases. CDR3 DNA sequence: TGTGCCAGCAGTTACACTCAGGGAAATAGCAATCAGCCCCAGCATTTT. Protein sequence: CASSYTQGNSNQPQHF.

At least ten counts were recorded for this clonotype. CDR3 amino acids: CASSLEEVTEAFF. In DNA form, the CDR3 reads TGTGCCAGCAGCTTAGAAGAGGTCACTGAAGCTTTCTTT. The V call is TRBV7-2, the J call TRBJ1-1, with D hard to call. The germline gives CDR1 SGHTA, CDR2 FQGNSA. The CDR3 loop spans 13 amino acids. V was clipped by 1 base and J by 4 bases, with 7 bases between them.

This clonotype was recorded once. The J gene is TRBJ1-6, the V gene TRBV20-1; possibly TRBD1 for D (6 bases). Germline CDR1 DFQATT, CDR2 SNEGSKA (reference sequence). V gave up 4 bases and J gave up 7 bases, with 14 bases separating them. The CDR3 loop spans 14 amino acids. The chain's CDR3 is CSAIAATGNSPLHF. CDR3 DNA sequence: TGCAGTGCTATTGCGGCGACAGGCAATTCACCCCTCCACTTT.

This clonotype was recorded a few times. CDR3 in DNA: TGTGCCAGCAGCCCCGTAAGGGGGCAGGGGAATGAGCAGTTCTTC. This gives the protein CASSPVRGQGNEQFF. This sequence joins TRBV5-3 and TRBJ2-1, with 7 bases matching TRBD1. TRBV5-3 is an open reading frame, and its role is uncertain. The CDR3 covers 15 residues. The J segment lost 7 bases and the V segment lost 8 bases, leaving 15 bases of the junction unmatched.

Only a few counts were recorded for this clonotype. CDR3 in amino acids: CATSRRNNEQFF. The CDR3 DNA is TGTGCCACCAGCCGACGGAACAATGAGCAGTTCTTC. This sequence joins TRBV15 and TRBJ2-1; no clear D. Trimming left V 5 bases short and J 5 bases short, with 7 bases between. Germline V CDR1 and CDR2: LNHNV, YYDKDF (reference sequence). This CDR3 is built from 12 residues.

In its sample, this clonotype was seen a few times. The V call is TRBV28, the J call TRBJ2-4; the D call may be TRBD1 or TRBD2 (6 bases each). In germline, CDR1 is MDHEN, CDR2 SYDVKM. V was trimmed by 1 base and J by 7 bases, leaving 17 bases between them. The CDR3 length is 16 residues. In nucleotides, the CDR3 is TGTGCCAGCAGTTTATCTGGGGGGCGAGGCGCCAACATTCAGTACTTC. Residues: CASSLSGGRGANIQYF.

On this clonotype: A much bigger clone sits one base away, suggesting this may be a read error. The chain joins TRBV7-2 to TRBJ2-7; 9 nucleotides agree with TRBD2. After removal of 5 bases from V and 4 bases from J, the junction contained 15 bases not matched to a gene. Germline CDR1 SGHTA, CDR2 FQGNSA. CDR3 size: 17 residues. Written as DNA, the CDR3 is TGTGCCAGCAGCCAAAACAGCCCGCGGGGGGGCCAATACGAGCAGTACTTC. Translated: CASSQNSPRGGQYEQYF.

The chain joins TRBV6-6 to TRBJ2-7, with 7 bases that match TRBD1. With V trimmed by 6 bases and J by 6 bases, 11 bases remained unmatched. CDR1 is MNHNY, CDR2 SVGAGI, per germline (reference sequence). The length of the CDR3 is 14 residues. In nucleotides, the CDR3 is TGTGCCAGCAGCCCAGGACAGGAACGGGGCGAGCAGTACTTC. Residues: CASSPGQERGEQYF.

This clonotype has ten or more counts. This rearrangement joins TRBV7-2 to TRBJ2-1; 9 bases are shared with TRBD1. The germline CDR1 and CDR2 sequences are SGHTA and FQGNSA. The CDR3 runs 14 residues. V shed 1 base and J 7 bases; nucleotides not matched to a gene: 2. The CDR3 is CASSLGGTGNEQFF. The CDR3 region has the DNA TGTGCCAGCAGCTTAGGGGGGACAGGGAATGAGCAGTTCTTC.

In its sample, this clonotype was seen a few times. The chain recombines TRBV19 with TRBJ1-1; D not certain. From germline, CDR1 is LNHDA and CDR2 SQIVND (reference sequence). V shed 5 bases and J shed 2 bases, with 15 bases lying between them. This CDR3 comprises 15 residues. The CDR3 sequence is CASSVTQAVNTEAFF. The CDR3 coding sequence is TGTGCCAGTAGTGTGACGCAGGCCGTAAACACTGAAGCTTTCTTT.

A few counts support this clonotype. The CDR3 region has the DNA TGTGCCAGCAGTTTATTCCCCTCCACAGATACGCAGTATTTT. It yields the protein CASSLFPSTDTQYF. The chain has TRBV27 and TRBJ2-3; no firm D call. The length of the CDR3 is 14 residues. V shed 1 base and J shed 2 bases, with 7 bases lying between them. Per germline, CDR1 MNHEY and CDR2 SMNVEV (reference sequence).

The table lists this clonotype with many counts. The V call is TRBV7-2, the J call TRBJ2-1; D remains unclear. Germline-derived CDR1 and CDR2 are SGHTA and FQGNSA. The CDR3 loop spans 11 amino acids. The V gene lost 1 base and the J gene lost 9 bases, with 4 bases spanning the gap. In DNA form, the CDR3 reads TGTGCCAGCAGCTTAGTCGCTGAGCAGTTCTTC. Amino acids: CASSLVAEQFF.

For the CDR3, the DNA is TGTGCCAGCAGCCGGTTGGGGGGGTCCTACAATGAGCAGTTCTTC. Translating it yields CASSRLGGSYNEQFF. The chain couples TRBV4-2 to TRBJ2-1; 7 bases fit TRBD2. The CDR3 spans 15 residues. Germline assignment: CDR1 LGHNA and CDR2 YNFKEQ. The J segment lost 1 base and the V segment lost 4 bases, leaving 4 bases of the junction unmatched.

At least ten counts were recorded for this clonotype. The rearrangement links TRBV10-3 to TRBJ2-7; D is perhaps TRBD2 (5 bases). The CDR3 has 11 residues. Trimming stripped 3 bases from V and 6 bases from J, with 6 bases between. Germline loops: CDR1 ENHRY, CDR2 SYGVKD. CDR3 in amino acids: CAISELGEQYF. The CDR3 nucleotides read TGTGCCATCAGTGAACTAGGCGAGCAGTACTTC.

This clonotype was detected many times. A junction boundary mismatches the germline segment, possibly from a read error. The chain uses TRBV7-2 and TRBJ2-2; TRBD2 aligns across 10 bases. Germline CDR1 reads SGHTA; CDR2 reads FQGNSA. This CDR3 is built from 15 residues. The CDR3 bases are TGTGCCAGCAGATTAGCGGGAGGTGTCACCGGGGAGCTGTTTTTT. Translating it yields CASRLAGGVTGELFF.

This clonotype was detected many times. The chain uses TRBV11-2 and TRBJ2-1; TRBD1 or TRBD2 may be the D gene (5 bases each). The V end lost 6 bases, the J end lost 4 bases, and 13 bases lay between the germline ends. The germline V gene encodes CDR1 SGHAT and CDR2 FQNNGV. The CDR3 covers 14 residues. For the CDR3, the DNA is TGTGCCAGCAGGCCACCGGGACCGTACAATGAGCAGTTCTTC. It encodes CASRPPGPYNEQFF.

There are many counts of this clonotype. V gene TRBV6-1 combines with J gene TRBJ1-5; D possibly corresponds to TRBD1 (6 bases). CDR1 and CDR2 from the germline V gene are MNHNS and SASEGT. The CDR3 spans 15 residues. The V and J ends lost 2 bases and 3 bases respectively, with 11 bases between them. CDR3 amino acids: CASSEIPGANQPQHF. The CDR3 nucleotides are TGTGCCAGCAGTGAAATTCCAGGGGCCAATCAGCCCCAGCATTTT.